The rows below give T cell receptor beta chains drawn from one sample of a study of vaccination effects on CD4 cells after COVID-19. TCRdb's copy holds only in-frame clones and misses some; the assay was immunoSEQ multiplex PCR. The table has fewer than 75,000 clones, more than 60% seen once. These receptors' antigens are unknown. This sample comprised CD4+ T cells from PBMCs cultured without peptide, obtained after COVID-19 vaccination. The receptors derive from a human donor who received a COVID-19 vaccine. The CDR3 runs from the conserved cysteine through the conserved F or W. Each record gives: V gene, J gene, clone size, CDR3 protein. Expanded clones get a size class; other rows say once, few or many, or leave the size out.

V: TRBV4-1
J: TRBJ1-4
size: NA
CDR3: CASSQEDLEKLFF

V: TRBV4-2
J: TRBJ2-1
size: NA
CDR3: CASSPSGADRYNEQFF

V: TRBV7-8
J: TRBJ1-1
size: NA
CDR3: CASSLERQAEAFF

V: TRBV28
J: TRBJ2-2
size: once
CDR3: CASSYLAEGRTGELFF

V: TRBV6-6
J: TRBJ1-2
size: once
CDR3: CASSSGQSYGYTF

V: TRBV6-1
J: TRBJ1-3
size: NA
CDR3: CASSPRVSGNTIYF

V: TRBV4-1
J: TRBJ2-3
size: few
CDR3: CASSRLPGTVTDTQYF

V: TRBV18
J: TRBJ2-2
size: NA
CDR3: CASSPLTGSNTGELFF

V: TRBV4-1
J: TRBJ1-2
size: NA
CDR3: CASSQAVNYGYTF

V: TRBV19
J: TRBJ1-3
size: few
CDR3: CASSIVRSSGNTIYF

V: TRBV18
J: TRBJ1-1
size: NA
CDR3: CASSPDRGGTEAFF

V: TRBV13
J: TRBJ2-2
size: NA
CDR3: CASTRGDSSTGELFF

V: TRBV3-1/TRBV3-2
J: TRBJ2-2
size: NA
CDR3: CASSPQGITGELFF

V: TRBV4-1
J: TRBJ2-1
size: NA
CDR3: CASSTPWGHNEQFF

V: TRBV2
J: TRBJ1-4
size: NA
CDR3: CASRGSLTTNEKLFF

V: TRBV27
J: TRBJ1-6
size: NA
CDR3: CASRRDRVGNSPLHF

V: TRBV24-1
J: TRBJ2-3
size: NA
CDR3: CATSDLQAGTDTQYF

V: TRBV6-4
J: TRBJ2-5
size: NA
CDR3: CASSHGGGRQETQYF

V: TRBV6-2/TRBV6-3
J: TRBJ1-5
size: NA
CDR3: CASSYLGQLNQPQHF

V: TRBV3-1/TRBV3-2
J: TRBJ2-3
size: once
CDR3: CASRGTGIDPDTQYF